This is a list of T cell receptor beta chains from one sample in a study of control samples from healthy donors and cancer patients. Measured with immunoSEQ multiplex PCR; TCRdb has only the in-frame clones, and not every one. The data contain 100,000 to 150,000 clones, roughly 87% of them singletons. The sample was blood. Receptors originate from a man younger than 35 in good health. Each CDR3 is given with its conserved first and last residue. The D gene is left open where the match is weak. Expanded clones get a size class; other rows say once, few or many, or leave the size out.

v_gene	j_gene	d_gene	abundance	CDR3aa	CDR3nt
TRBV10-3	TRBJ1-3	TRBD1	NA	CAISDRTGSGNTIYF	TGTGCCATCAGCGATCGGACAGGGTCTGGAAACACCATATATTTT
TRBV11-2	TRBJ2-7	NA	NA	CASSLEGSLDEQYF	TGTGCCAGCAGCTTAGAGGGGAGCCTGGACGAGCAGTACTTC
TRBV10-3	TRBJ2-7	NA	NA	CAIRGAYEQYF	TGTGCCATACGGGGGGCTTACGAGCAGTACTTC
TRBV18	TRBJ2-1	TRBD2	NA	CASSPVISGRARDEQFF	TGTGCCAGCTCACCAGTTATCAGCGGGAGGGCCAGGGATGAGCAGTTCTTC
TRBV11-2	TRBJ1-3	NA	NA	CASGSGISDTIYF	TGTGCCAGCGGATCGGGTATATCAGACACCATATATTTT
TRBV24-1	TRBJ2-2	NA	few	CATSGRGTGELFF	TGTGCCACCAGCGGGAGAGGTACCGGGGAGCTGTTTTTT
TRBV6-5	TRBJ1-5	TRBD1	NA	CASSLDRAGNQPQHF	TGTGCCAGCAGCCTGGACAGGGCTGGCAATCAGCCCCAGCATTTT
TRBV11-3	TRBJ1-3	NA	NA	CASSLGDTGNTIYF	TGTGCCAGCAGCTTAGGGGATACTGGAAACACCATATATTTT
TRBV9	TRBJ2-3	NA	NA	CASSVDTDTQYF	TGTGCCAGCAGCGTAGACACAGATACGCAGTATTTT
TRBV7-2	TRBJ2-5	NA	NA	CASSPASATQYF	TGTGCCAGCAGCCCCGCCTCGGCGACCCAGTACTTC
TRBV7-9	TRBJ2-7	NA	NA	CASSLFHDEQYF	TGTGCCAGCAGCTTATTTCATGACGAGCAGTACTTC
TRBV30	TRBJ1-6	NA	NA	CAWSVGGSINSPLHF	TGTGCCTGGAGTGTAGGGGGTTCAATTAATTCACCCCTCCACTTT
TRBV5-1	TRBJ2-1	NA	NA	CASSLEATGNEQFF	TGCGCCAGCAGCTTGGAAGCGACGGGCAATGAGCAGTTCTTC
TRBV6-1	TRBJ1-1	TRBD1	NA	CASSERGQGAINTEAFF	TGTGCCAGCAGTGAGCGGGGACAGGGCGCGATCAACACTGAAGCTTTCTTT
TRBV6-5	TRBJ2-3	NA	many	CASSYFPGASTDTQYF	TGTGCCAGCAGTTACTTTCCAGGAGCTAGCACAGATACGCAGTATTTT
TRBV10-1	TRBJ1-6	NA	NA	CASSGDTSGSPLHF	TGCGCCAGCAGTGGGGATACTTCAGGTTCACCCCTCCACTTT
TRBV28	TRBJ2-7	NA	NA	CASSFSTAYEQYF	TGTGCCAGCAGTTTTTCGACAGCCTACGAGCAGTACTTC
TRBV3-1/TRBV3-2	TRBJ2-4	NA	NA	CASSPPWQGAKNIQYF	TGTGCCAGCAGCCCCCCGTGGCAGGGAGCCAAAAACATTCAGTACTTC
TRBV4-1	TRBJ1-6	TRBD1	NA	CASSQDRGNSPLHF	TGCGCCAGCAGCCAGGACAGGGGAAATTCACCCCTCCACTTT
TRBV19	TRBJ1-1	NA	once	CASRPANTEAFF	TGTGCCAGTAGGCCGGCAAACACTGAAGCTTTCTTT
TRBV28	TRBJ1-5	NA	NA	CASSLRGRFGQPQHF	TGTGCCAGCAGTTTACGGGGGAGGTTTGGCCAGCCCCAGCATTTT
TRBV9	TRBJ1-2	NA	NA	CASSVGSGPYGYTF	TGTGCCAGCAGCGTAGGTTCAGGGCCCTATGGCTACACCTTC